What follows describes a single TCR beta chain. The antigen remains unidentified. This entry comes from a study of cytomegalovirus exposure and HLA in healthy donors. General observations from the study: The majority of CMV-associated TCR beta chains were reported as apparently HLA-restricted in a later analysis.

Germline V gene data show CDR1 as SGHNT and CDR2 as YYREEE (reference sequence). The CDR3 is 12 amino acids. Trimming shortened V by 0 bases and J by 12 bases, and 10 bases separated the two germline ends. PCR employed 60 Vbeta and 13 Jbeta primers. TCRdb's table, derived via immunoSEQ multiplex PCR, lists solely in-frame clones and lacks some. The sample contains 100,000 to 150,000 clones, 80% of which appear only once. The V and J genes are TRBV5-4 and TRBJ2-1; D may be TRBD1 (6 bases). The receptor comes from a man aged 25-45 years in good health and CMV-seropositive. The sequenced sample consisted of PBMCs. The CDR3 DNA reads TGTGCCAGCAGCTTGGACAGGGATAGGCAGTTCTTC. This encodes CASSLDRDRQFF.